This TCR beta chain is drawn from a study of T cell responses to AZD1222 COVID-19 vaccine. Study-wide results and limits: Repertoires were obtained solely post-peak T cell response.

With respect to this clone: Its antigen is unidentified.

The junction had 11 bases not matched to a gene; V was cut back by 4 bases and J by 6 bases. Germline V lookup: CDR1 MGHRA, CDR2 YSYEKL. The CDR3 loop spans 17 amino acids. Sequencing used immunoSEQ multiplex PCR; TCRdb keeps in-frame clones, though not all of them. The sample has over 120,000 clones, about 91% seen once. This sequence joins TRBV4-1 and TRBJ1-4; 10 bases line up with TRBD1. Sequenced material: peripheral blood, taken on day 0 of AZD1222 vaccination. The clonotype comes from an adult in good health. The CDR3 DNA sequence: TGCGCCAGCAGCCCAGGGGACAGGGGTTTGATGTATGAAAAACTGTTTTTT. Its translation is CASSPGDRGLMYEKLFF.